The subject of this entry is one T cell receptor (beta chain). Its specific antigen is unknown. No base qualities exist here, and no much larger clone lies one base off it. Explained via the paper, the time point label denotes: before trial treatment. Donors were enrolled in RACIN, a single-arm phase I dose-escalation trial combining nivolumab, ipilimumab, aspirin, low-dose cyclophosphamide and low-dose radiotherapy. Eligible patients had advanced, TIL-negative solid tumors. Instrument on record: Illumina HiSeq 2500. First-strand cDNA was synthesized with Superscript III and a set of TRAV- and TRBV-specific primers, covering both TCRalpha and TCRbeta chains. TCRs were amplified for 20 PCR cycles with Phusion, using a constant-region primer paired with the adapter attached to the V primers. The MessageAmp II aRNA Amplification Kit was used to amplify the isolated mRNA, with in vitro transcription run for about 15 hours at 37 degrees C. mRNA for TCR sequencing was isolated with the Dynabeads mRNA DIRECT Purification Kit. A second roughly 23-cycle Phusion PCR added indexed Illumina adapters, and products were purified with AMPure XP beads. From the authors' description of their analysis: Custom Perl scripts were used to pool TCR sequences that encoded the same protein, to remove out-of-frame sequences, and to calculate the abundance of each clonotype. The analysis excluded TCR sequences that were supported by just one read. Among the metrics used to describe the repertoires were Shannon entropy, Gini index, clonality, richness, and the frequency of TCRs shared between repertoires. TCRdb took the public reads, trimmed them with fastp at Q25, ran MiXCR for clone calling and kept in-frame beta chains. All rows with the same CDR3 protein become a single entry with the most common DNA and genes. Here the V and J calls rest on TCRdb's processing, not on the authors' analysis. This sample is represented by tens of thousands of distinct CDR3 sequences; under 20% of them were singletons. The top ten clonotypes cover about 5.5% of the sample.

Trimming leaves V shorter by 4 bases and J shorter by 0 bases, with the junction holding 13 bases beyond the gene matches. The CDR3 has 20 amino acids, counting the end cysteine and phenylalanine. Only the CDR3 DNA stays, 60 bases, in frame from base 1. Sequences SGHRS (CDR1) and YFSETQ (CDR2) are obtained from the germline V gene. This entry is derived from a study of low-dose radiotherapy and immunotherapy resistance in tumors (dated by TCRdb to between 2021 and 2023). In the study overall: Cohort 1 received 0.5 Gy per fraction every 2 weeks, with a prescribed total PTV dose of 6.5 Gy. Cohort 2 received 1 Gy per fraction every two weeks, with a total of 13 Gy over 26 weeks. Nivolumab was administered intravenously as a 240 mg flat dose every two weeks, and ipilimumab was administered intravenously at 1 mg/kg every six weeks. Intravenous cyclophosphamide at 200 mg/m2 was administered every two weeks, one day ahead of each radiation and immunotherapy administration. Aspirin 300 mg was taken orally once daily by patients for four cycles, starting on cycle 1 day 1. No randomization into treatment groups was done for the people taking part in the trial. The translational analysis covered eight patients: three from the first dose cohort and the first five from the second dose cohort.

Recombination linked TRBV5-1 to TRBJ2-1; the central 13 bases match TRBD2. Sequencing was performed on PBMCs, taken before treatment. The sequence came from a male donor with prostate cancer. The DNA reads TGCGCCAGCAGCCCAACCTGGGGACTAGCGGGAAAGGACTCCTACAATGAGCAGTTCTTC. Translated, it gives CASSPTWGLAGKDSYNEQFF.